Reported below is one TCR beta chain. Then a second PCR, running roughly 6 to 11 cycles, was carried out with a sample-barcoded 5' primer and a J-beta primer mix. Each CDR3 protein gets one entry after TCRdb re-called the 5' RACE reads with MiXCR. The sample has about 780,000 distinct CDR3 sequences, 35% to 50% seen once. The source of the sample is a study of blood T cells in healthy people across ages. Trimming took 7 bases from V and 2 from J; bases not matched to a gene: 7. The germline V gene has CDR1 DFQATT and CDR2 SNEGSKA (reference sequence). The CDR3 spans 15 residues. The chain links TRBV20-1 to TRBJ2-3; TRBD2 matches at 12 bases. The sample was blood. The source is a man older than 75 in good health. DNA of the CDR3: TGCAGTGTGGGGCTAGCGGGGGGGCCCACAGATACGCAGTATTTT. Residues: CSVGLAGGPTDTQYF.